This TCR beta chain was sequenced during a study of blood T cell repertoires in COVID-19. Looking at the study overall: There were acute and convalescent COVID-19 samples, and they came from the United States, Italy and Spain. From T cells, B-cell-depleted T cells, or PBMCs came the material, which was cDNA or gDNA.

Germline V lookup: CDR1 SGDLS, CDR2 YYNGEE. The V gene lost 4 bases and the J gene lost 5 bases, with 10 bases spanning the gap. This CDR3 has 14 amino acids. Original processing methods: Amplified reference gene primers provided the basis for estimating nucleated cell counts. Data came from immunoSEQ multiplex PCR; TCRdb stores just in-frame clones and leaves some out. That table furnishes V, J and clone size, whereas the DNA furnished D and trimming. This table has just under 60,000 clones, 80% to 85% appearing once. The chain couples TRBV9 to TRBJ1-6; tentatively, D is TRBD1 (6 bases). This clonotype was obtained from a man older than 75 with COVID-19, enrolled during active disease. The sequencing input was peripheral blood. The CDR3 reads CASSPRGNNSPLHF. CDR3 sequence (DNA): TGTGCCAGCAGCCCCAGGGGCAATAATTCACCCCTCCACTTT.